This TCR beta chain comes out of a study of identical twins. Study-wide results and caveats: For cord blood, abundant beta clonotypes had fewer insertions, unlike memory repertoires, which showed none. In drawing conclusions, the study used cross-sectional statistical analysis and did not follow the same donors.

This clonotype was counted ten times or more. Antigen specificity is unknown. One entry per CDR3 protein results from TCRdb running MiXCR on the 5' RACE reads. This sample has some 240,000 distinct CDR3 sequences; over 9.5% occur once, and the top ten carry 9% to 10%. Germline CDR1 and CDR2: SQVTM and ANQGSEA. This CDR3 is built from 14 residues. The ends were cut back, 3 bases at V and 0 bases at J, with 11 bases in the middle. The clonotype comes from a man aged 45-65 years in good health. The V gene is TRBV29-1, the J gene TRBJ1-2; no reliable D call. Sequences were obtained from memory T cells sorted from blood. In DNA, the CDR3 is TGCAGCGTTGACCAGACGAAAGCTAACTATGGCTACACCTTC. It is translated as CSVDQTKANYGYTF.